What follows is one T cell receptor (beta chain) and its context. The antigen is unknown. In this CDR3 the conserved last residue, phenylalanine or tryptophan, is missing, so a read error is likely. The entry originates in a study of regulatory T cells in long-lasting Graves disease. Points from the study as a whole: The sample size was small, and this may have reduced accuracy. Persistent Graves' patients possessed reduced TCR diversity relative to recently diagnosed ones. Persistent disease samples used TRBV28, TRBJ1-2 and TRBJ2-5 preferentially.

With iRepertoire HTBI primers and Arm-PCR of CDR3 regions, TCR beta libraries were built. Via MiXCR, TCRdb re-called the multiplex PCR reads, giving one row per CDR3 protein. The table shows under 500,000 distinct CDR3 sequences, with less than 25% occurring only once. The CDR3 covers 15 residues. V was clipped by 2 bases and J by 2 bases, with 10 bases between them. The germline gives CDR1 LNHDA, CDR2 SQIVND (reference sequence). Regarding time point: persistent/refractory GD, antithyroid drugs over 5 years with positive TRAb. Generation of the TCR library employed RNA extracted from PBMCs. This material consisted of peripheral blood mononuclear cells (PBMCs), taken when the disease was refractory, from a patient treated with antithyroid drugs. This chain uses TRBV19 with TRBJ1-5; D not resolved. The receptor's source is a female donor with Graves disease. The CDR3 here is CASSIWADGNQPQHL. CDR3 bases: TGTGCCAGTAGTATATGGGCGGACGGCAATCAGCCCCAGCATCTT.